Listed below are T cell receptor beta chains from one sample, sequenced in a study of T-cell reconstitution after alpha-beta-depleted transplantation in children. TCRdb reprocessed the PCR reads with MiXCR, giving one entry per CDR3 protein. This sample carries about 200,000 distinct CDR3 sequences, 13% to 15% of them seen once, and the ten largest clones take 13%. The sample here was PBMCs from the stem cell graft donor, taken from the stem cell graft. These receptor sequences come from a human donor who donated a stem cell graft to a child with acute lymphoblastic leukemia. Each CDR3 is given with its conserved first and last residue. D genes are given only for firm matches. Clone size is given for some rows only: seen once, a few or many times, or a class if the clone is expanded.

>many|TRBJ1-1|-|TRBV20-1
CSARRVIGAFF
TGCAGTGCTAGAAGGGTTATAGGAGCTTTCTTT
>many|TRBJ2-1|TRBD2|TRBV20-1
CSAGAGGLWDEQFF
TGCAGTGCAGGAGCGGGAGGGCTTTGGGATGAGCAGTTCTTC
>many|TRBJ1-1|-|TRBV10-3
CAISESAQGNTEAFF
TGTGCCATCAGTGAGTCGGCGCAGGGCAACACTGAAGCTTTCTTT
>many|TRBJ2-3|TRBD1|TRBV5-1
CASSLEDREDTQYF
TGCGCCAGCAGCTTGGAGGACAGGGAGGATACGCAGTATTTT
>many|TRBJ2-1|-|TRBV30
CAWSVSRVSYNEQFF
TGTGCCTGGAGTGTTAGTCGGGTTTCCTACAATGAGCAGTTCTTC
>many|TRBJ2-1|TRBD1|TRBV7-9
CASSLGTGGNNEQFF
TGTGCCAGCAGCTTAGGGACAGGGGGCAACAATGAGCAGTTCTTC
>-|TRBJ1-5|TRBD1|TRBV5-1
CASSPGQGIQPQHF
TGCGCCAGCAGCCCCGGACAGGGGATTCAGCCCCAGCATTTT
>many|TRBJ2-1|-|TRBV5-1
CASSQGFNEQFF
TGCGCCAGCAGCCAGGGGTTCAATGAGCAGTTCTTC
>many|TRBJ2-1|-|TRBV7-6
CASSLRGLEQFF
TGTGCCAGCAGCTTAAGGGGGTTGGAGCAGTTCTTC
>-|TRBJ2-5|-|TRBV7-9
CASSWGLTGDDGETQYF
TGTGCCAGCAGCTGGGGCTTAACTGGTGACGATGGAGAGACCCAGTACTTC
>few|TRBJ2-7|TRBD1|TRBV5-1
CASRTGQGLYEQYF
TGCGCCAGCAGAACGGGACAGGGCCTCTACGAGCAGTACTTC
>many|TRBJ2-3|-|TRBV5-1
CASTQGQDTQYF
TGCGCCAGCACCCAGGGTCAAGATACGCAGTATTTT
>-|TRBJ2-7|TRBD1|TRBV20-1
CSAEAFDRAVYEQYF
TGCAGTGCCGAGGCGTTCGACAGGGCTGTCTACGAGCAGTACTTC
>many|TRBJ1-1|-|TRBV3-1
CASSQDMNTEAFF
TGTGCCAGCAGCCAAGACATGAACACTGAAGCTTTCTTT
>many|TRBJ2-1|TRBD2|TRBV7-2
CASSQLAGYYNEQFF
TGTGCCAGCAGCCAGCTAGCGGGATACTACAATGAGCAGTTCTTC
>many|TRBJ2-1|TRBD2|TRBV5-1
CASSLAASGSLYEQFF
TGCGCCAGCAGCTTGGCGGCTAGCGGGTCCCTCTATGAGCAGTTCTTC
>many|TRBJ2-2|TRBD1|TRBV5-1
CASSHQGERNTGELFF
TGCGCCAGCAGCCATCAGGGGGAACGGAACACCGGGGAGCTGTTTTTT
>many|TRBJ2-7|-|TRBV4-1
CASSQVRGASASYEQYF
TGCGCCAGCAGCCAAGTTCGGGGGGCGTCCGCTAGTTACGAGCAGTACTTC
>many|TRBJ2-4|-|TRBV29-1
CSVEWENIQYF
TGCAGCGTTGAATGGGAAAACATTCAGTACTTC
>many|TRBJ2-1|-|TRBV29-1
CSVGPPWDDEQFF
TGCAGCGTTGGGCCCCCATGGGACGATGAGCAGTTCTTC
>many|TRBJ2-2|-|TRBV7-9
CASSLSVGELFF
TGTGCCAGCAGCTTAAGCGTCGGGGAGCTGTTTTTT
>many|TRBJ2-5|TRBD2|TRBV7-2
CASREYAGGGEETQYF
TGTGCCAGCAGGGAGTATGCGGGGGGGGGCGAAGAGACCCAGTACTTC
>many|TRBJ2-1|TRBD1|TRBV5-5
CASSLGREWTGFF
TGTGCCAGCAGCTTGGGCAGGGAGTGGACAGGGTTCTTC
>many|TRBJ2-2|-|TRBV12-3/TRBV12-4
CASSLDMGPGELFF
TGTGCCAGCAGTCTTGACATGGGCCCCGGGGAGCTGTTTTTT
>many|TRBJ1-1|-|TRBV12-3/TRBV12-4
CASIGRGNTEAFF
TGTGCCAGCATAGGTAGAGGGAACACTGAAGCTTTCTTT
>many|TRBJ2-3|-|TRBV20-1
CSAREEGRGDTQYF
TGCAGTGCTAGAGAGGAGGGGCGGGGAGATACGCAGTATTTT
>many|TRBJ2-7|-|TRBV12-3/TRBV12-4
CASSLRDNYEQYF
TGTGCCAGCAGTTTAAGGGACAACTACGAGCAGTACTTC
>many|TRBJ2-1|TRBD2|TRBV12-3/TRBV12-4
CASTLPWTSGSAFF
TGTGCCAGCACCCTCCCATGGACTAGCGGGAGTGCGTTCTTC
>many|TRBJ2-1|-|TRBV6-5
CASTHQVGPGRNEQFF
TGTGCCAGCACCCACCAGGTAGGGCCAGGGAGGAATGAGCAGTTCTTC
>many|TRBJ1-4|-|TRBV9
CASTPRGDLSEKLFF
TGTGCCAGCACCCCAAGGGGGGATCTGAGTGAAAAACTGTTTTTT
>many|TRBJ2-3|TRBD2|TRBV20-1
CSARVGLLAGFADTQYF
TGCAGTGCTAGAGTCGGTCTCCTAGCGGGATTCGCAGATACGCAGTATTTT
>many|TRBJ2-3|-|TRBV10-3
CANPHTGEDGNTQYF
TGTGCCAACCCTCATACAGGGGAGGATGGCAATACGCAGTATTTT
>many|TRBJ2-1|-|TRBV5-1
CASSLGSGYEQFF
TGCGCCAGCAGCTTGGGTTCAGGCTATGAGCAGTTCTTC
>many|TRBJ2-7|TRBD2|TRBV28
CASSRLAYEQYF
TGTGCCAGCAGCAGACTAGCTTACGAGCAGTACTTC
>many|TRBJ1-6|-|TRBV28
CASIPSGFAGSSDSPLHF
TGTGCCAGCATCCCGTCCGGGTTTGCCGGGTCCTCCGATTCACCCCTCCACTTT
>many|TRBJ2-1|-|TRBV10-3
CATSPLNEQFF
TGTGCCACCTCTCCCCTGAATGAGCAGTTCTTC
>many|TRBJ2-1|TRBD2|TRBV20-1
CSARPGTSPNNEQFF
TGCAGTGCTAGACCCGGGACTAGCCCGAACAATGAGCAGTTCTTC
>many|TRBJ1-4|TRBD1|TRBV6-5
CASSYRGGNEKLFF
TGTGCCAGCAGTTACCGAGGGGGCAATGAAAAACTGTTTTTT
>many|TRBJ2-2|TRBD1|TRBV5-1
CASSPDREAGELFF
TGCGCCAGCAGCCCGGACAGGGAGGCCGGGGAGCTGTTTTTT
>many|TRBJ1-3|TRBD1|TRBV5-1
CASSPLTGRGNTIYF
TGCGCCAGCAGTCCTCTGACAGGGCGTGGAAACACCATATATTTT